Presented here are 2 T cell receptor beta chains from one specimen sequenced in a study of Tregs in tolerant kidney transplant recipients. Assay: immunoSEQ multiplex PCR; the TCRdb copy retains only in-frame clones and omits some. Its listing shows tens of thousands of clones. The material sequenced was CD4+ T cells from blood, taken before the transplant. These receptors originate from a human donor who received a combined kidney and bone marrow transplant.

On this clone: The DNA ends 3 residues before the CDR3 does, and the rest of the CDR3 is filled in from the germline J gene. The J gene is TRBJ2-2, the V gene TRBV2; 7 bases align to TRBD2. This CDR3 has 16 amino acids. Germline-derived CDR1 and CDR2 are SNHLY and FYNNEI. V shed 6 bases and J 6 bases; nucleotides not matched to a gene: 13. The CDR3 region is CASRKQAGIFPGELFF. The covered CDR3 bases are TGTGCCAGCAGGAAACAAGCGGGGATCTTTCCCGGGGAG.

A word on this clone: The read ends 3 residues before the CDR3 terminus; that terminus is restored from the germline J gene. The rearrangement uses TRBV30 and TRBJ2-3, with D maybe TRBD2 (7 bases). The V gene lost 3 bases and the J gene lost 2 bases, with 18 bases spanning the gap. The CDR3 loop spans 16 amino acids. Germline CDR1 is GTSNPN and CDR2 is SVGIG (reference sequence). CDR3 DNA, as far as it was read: TGTGCCTGGAGCCTTGGACTAGGGGGGAACACAGATACG. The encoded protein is CAWSLGLGGNTDT. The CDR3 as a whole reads CAWSLGLGGNTDTQYF.